This passage covers 12 T cell receptor beta chains from one sample sequenced in a study of CD8 T cells in ankylosing spondylitis. Study conclusions and caveats: One TCR beta motif, made up of under ten highly homologous variants, appeared characteristic of ankylosing spondylitis blood.

Their target antigens are unknown. TCRdb fed the 5' RACE reads into MiXCR, producing one record per CDR3 protein. The sample shows some 400,000 distinct CDR3 sequences, approximately 20% of them seen only once. The specimen was blood, either unsorted or a sorted T cell fraction (not recorded which). These receptors originate from a male donor with ankylosing spondylitis.

This clonotype has just a few counts. The V gene is TRBV12-3 or TRBV12-4, the J gene TRBJ1-5, with D possibly being TRBD1 (6 bases). The V and J ends lost 6 bases and 6 bases respectively, with 15 bases between them. There are 14 residues in the CDR3. The CDR3 DNA is TGTGCCAGCAGCCGCGGGGGGCCGGTTCAGCCCCAGCATTTT. Its protein product is CASSRGGPVQPQHF.

This clonotype was seen repeatedly, ten times or more. The chain uses TRBV3-1 and TRBJ2-7, with 8 positions matching TRBD1. Germline values: CDR1 LGHDT, CDR2 YNNKEL (reference sequence). The CDR3 has 12 residues. Trimming took 4 bases from V and 4 from J; bases not matched to a gene: 0. The CDR3 protein is CASSRTGYEQYF. In DNA form, the CDR3 reads TGTGCCAGCAGCCGGACAGGGTACGAGCAGTACTTC.

This clonotype appeared a few times. The chain recombines TRBV20-1 with TRBJ2-7; 11 bases are shared with TRBD2. The CDR3 covers 15 residues. Per the germline V gene, CDR1 is DFQATT and CDR2 is SNEGSKA (reference sequence). J lost 3 bases, V lost 2 bases, and 6 bases had no gene match. This CDR3 is CSARTGTSGDYEQYF. The CDR3 DNA is TGCAGTGCTAGAACCGGGACTAGCGGAGACTACGAGCAGTACTTC.

This chain joins TRBV18 and TRBJ2-7; 9 bases are a match to TRBD1. The CDR3 is made up of 16 amino acids. Germline-derived CDR1 and CDR2 are KGHSH and LQKENI. V lost 6 bases to trimming and J lost 1 base; unmatched junction nucleotides: 10. In nucleotides, the CDR3 is TGTGCCAGCTCCACCCTAGGACAGGGGTTATCCTACGAGCAGTACTTC. The encoded protein is CASSTLGQGLSYEQYF.

This clonotype was seen once. This chain uses TRBV21-1 with TRBJ2-3; the DNA was not compared with TRBD2, the D call given in the table. TRBV21-1 is termed a pseudogene. The CDR3 contains 14 residues. CDR3 amino acids: CASSIQRNTDTQYF. The CDR3 nucleotides are TGTGCCAGCAGCATCCAGCGGAACACAGATACGCAGTATTTT.

This clonotype showed up just a few times. The chain carries TRBV12-3 or TRBV12-4 and TRBJ2-7; a weak D match, TRBD1 (8 bases). V lost 4 bases, J lost 2 bases, and 15 bases lay in between. CDR3 size: 15 residues. CDR3 protein: CASSSNTGGAYEQYF. Here the CDR3 DNA reads TGTGCCAGCAGTTCGAATACAGGGGGGGCCTACGAGCAGTACTTC.

There are a few counts of this clonotype. V gene TRBV10-3 combines with J gene TRBJ2-7; 9 bases match TRBD1. Looked up from germline, CDR1 is ENHRY and CDR2 is SYGVKD. The CDR3 spans 12 residues. The trim removed 6 bases at V and 4 bases at J, leaving 1 base unmatched. In DNA, the CDR3 is TGTGCCATCAGGGACAGGGGTTACGAGCAGTACTTC. It specifies CAIRDRGYEQYF.

In this sample, this clonotype turned up a few times. The chain has TRBV7-2 and TRBJ2-2; the D is unclear. CDR3 length equals 16 residues. Germline V gene sequence: CDR1 SGHTA, CDR2 FQGNSA. V lost 1 base and J 1 base, leaving 10 bases between the germline ends. In DNA, the CDR3 is TGTGCCAGCAGCTTAGTGCGGCAGGTGAACACCGGGGAGCTGTTTTTT. This encodes CASSLVRQVNTGELFF.

The chain employs TRBV5-1 and TRBJ1-1; possible D gene TRBD1, 5 bases. V was trimmed by 0 bases and J by 7 bases, leaving 16 bases between them. This CDR3 has 15 residues. CDR1 and CDR2 from the germline V gene are SGHRS and YFSETQ. CDR3 sequence reads: CASSLAPREGDEAFF. In nucleotides, the CDR3 is TGCGCCAGCAGCTTGGCCCCCAGGGAAGGAGATGAAGCTTTCTTT.

This chain connects TRBV10-3 to TRBJ2-1; maybe TRBD1 (6 bases). Germline V gene data show CDR1 as ENHRY and CDR2 as SYGVKD. The V gene lost 0 bases and the J gene lost 12 bases, with 21 bases spanning the gap. The CDR3 runs 16 residues. Here the CDR3 DNA reads TGTGCCATCAGTGAGTCGAAGCAGGGGCGGTGGTATATGCAGTTCTTC. Amino acid sequence: CAISESKQGRWYMQFF.

A single count supports this clonotype. V usage is TRBV11-2 and J usage is TRBJ2-7, with D tentatively TRBD2 (7 bases). Deletions cut 0 bases from V and 6 bases from J, with 12 bases between. This CDR3 is 14 amino acids long. Looked up from germline, CDR1 is SGHAT and CDR2 is FQNNGV. This CDR3 is CASSLEAGAGEQYF. The CDR3 nucleotides read TGTGCCAGCAGCTTAGAGGCGGGGGCCGGCGAGCAGTACTTC.

The chain carries TRBV29-1 and TRBJ1-5; D gene ambiguous. Trimming took off 4 bases at V and 6 bases at J, with 13 bases between the two ends. The CDR3 is 13 amino acids. CDR1 and CDR2 from the germline V gene are SQVTM and ANQGSEA. CDR3 region: CSVVSFPGQPQHF. The DNA of the CDR3 is TGCAGCGTTGTAAGTTTCCCGGGTCAGCCCCAGCATTTT.